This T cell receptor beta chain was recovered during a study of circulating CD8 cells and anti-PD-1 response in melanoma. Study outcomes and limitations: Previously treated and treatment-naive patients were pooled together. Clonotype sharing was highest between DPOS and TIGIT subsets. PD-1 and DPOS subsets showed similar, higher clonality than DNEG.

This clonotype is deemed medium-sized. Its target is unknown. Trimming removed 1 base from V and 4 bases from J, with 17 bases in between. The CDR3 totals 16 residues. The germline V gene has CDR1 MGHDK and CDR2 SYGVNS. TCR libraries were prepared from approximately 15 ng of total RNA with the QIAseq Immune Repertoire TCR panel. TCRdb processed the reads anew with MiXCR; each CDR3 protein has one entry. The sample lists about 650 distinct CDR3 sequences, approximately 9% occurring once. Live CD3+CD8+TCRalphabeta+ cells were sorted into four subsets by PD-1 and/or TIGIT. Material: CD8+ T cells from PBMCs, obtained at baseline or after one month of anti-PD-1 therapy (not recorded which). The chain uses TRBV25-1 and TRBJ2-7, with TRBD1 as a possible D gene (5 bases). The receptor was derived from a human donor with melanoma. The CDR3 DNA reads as TGTGCCAGCAGTGAATGGGGCAGGGTTTACGAGTACGAGCAGTACTTC. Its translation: CASSEWGRVYEYEQYF.